The 26 T cell receptor beta chains below come from one sample, sequenced in a study of Graves' ophthalmopathy and Graves' hyperthyroidism. RNA transcripts were the source from which TCR beta CDR3 regions were amplified. Following a first-round RT-PCR that used HTBI primers, a second-round multiplex PCR was carried out. One entry per CDR3 protein results from TCRdb running MiXCR on the multiplex PCR reads. The sample lists about 740,000 distinct CDR3 sequences, about 44% occurring once. Sequenced: peripheral blood. These receptors originate from an adult man with Graves' ophthalmopathy.

This clonotype was counted many times. The V call is TRBV2, the J call TRBJ1-2, with 7 bases matching TRBD1. V was pared by 3 bases and J by 3 bases, with 1 base of the junction left unmatched. Looked up from germline, CDR1 is SNHLY and CDR2 is FYNNEI. This CDR3 spans 13 amino acids. Here the CDR3 reads CASSEGQYYGYTF. In nucleotides, the CDR3 is TGTGCCAGCAGTGAGGGACAGTACTATGGCTACACCTTC.

A remark on this clonotype: Relative to the germline gene, one junction end is altered; a read error may explain this. The rearrangement uses TRBV7-9 and TRBJ1-1, with D tentatively TRBD1 (5 bases). Germline values: CDR1 SEHNR, CDR2 FQNEAQ (reference sequence). The CDR3 totals 17 residues. The CDR3 bases are TGTGCCGGCAGCATCTACGGACACCCTAACATGAACACTGAAGCTTTCTTT. Translation gives CAGSIYGHPNMNTEAFF.

The chain is built from TRBV7-8 and TRBJ2-7; D is uncertain. This CDR3 is 12 amino acids long. Germline V gene sequence: CDR1 SGHVS, CDR2 FQNEAQ. Trimming shortened V by 4 bases and J by 5 bases, and 9 bases separated the two germline ends. DNA of the CDR3: TGTGCCAGCAGCTCGGGTTGGAACGAGCAGTACTTC. Translated: CASSSGWNEQYF.

This clonotype was counted between two and nine times. A much larger clonotype is one base distant, so this may be a read error. The chain has TRBV5-4 and TRBJ2-6; perhaps TRBD1 as D (6 bases). Germline V lookup: CDR1 SGHNT, CDR2 YYREEE (reference sequence). The length of the CDR3 is 16 residues. V was shortened by 3 bases and J by 0 bases, with 10 bases between the two germline ends. Here the CDR3 reads CASSSPQGSGANVLTF. CDR3 in DNA: TGTGCCAGCAGCTCCCCACAGGGCTCTGGGGCCAACGTCCTGACTTTC.

Ten or more counts support this clonotype. The chain carries TRBV19 and TRBJ1-2, with a possible D match to TRBD1 (5 bases). From germline, CDR1 is LNHDA and CDR2 SQIVND (reference sequence). Deletions cut 6 bases from V and 4 bases from J, with 6 bases between. The CDR3 has 11 amino acids. CDR3 nucleotide sequence: TGTGCCAGTAGGGACATCTATGGCTACACCTTC. It encodes CASRDIYGYTF.

This clonotype was counted a few times. CDR3 sequence (DNA): TGTGCCAGCAGTGGACCGGGACCGCCCTACGAGCAGTACTTC. Protein product: CASSGPGPPYEQYF. The chain links TRBV6-5 to TRBJ2-7, with D perhaps given as TRBD1 or TRBD2 (5 bases each). CDR1 and CDR2 (germline): MNHEY, SVGAGI. The length of the CDR3 is 14 residues. Between the trimmed V and J ends, which lost 5 bases and 2 bases, there was a span of 13 bases.

This clonotype was counted at least ten times. DNA of the CDR3: TGTGCCACCAGCAGAGTGGGGGGCCTGAACACTGAAGCTTTCTTT. Translation gives CATSRVGGLNTEAFF. The chain uses TRBV15 and TRBJ1-1; possibly TRBD1 for D (6 bases). The CDR3 length is 15 residues. The V end lost 1 base, the J end lost 0 bases, and 9 bases lay between the germline ends. In germline, CDR1 is LNHNV, CDR2 YYDKDF (reference sequence).

This chain uses TRBV20-1 with TRBJ2-7, with 7 bases aligning to TRBD2. The germline gives CDR1 DFQATT, CDR2 SNEGSKA (reference sequence). The CDR3 is made up of 14 amino acids. The ends lost 4 bases at V and 2 bases at J; junction bases unmatched: 8. The chain's CDR3 is CSAKLDGGTYEQYF. The CDR3 region has the DNA TGCAGTGCTAAACTGGACGGGGGGACCTACGAGCAGTACTTC.

The count of this clonotype is one. V usage is TRBV4-3 and J usage is TRBJ2-3; possibly TRBD2 for D (5 bases). V was trimmed by 0 bases and J by 8 bases, leaving 15 bases between them. Looked up from germline, CDR1 is LGHNA and CDR2 is YSLEER. CDR3 length: 15 amino acids. The CDR3 loop is CASSQDRGQTATQYF. CDR3 nucleotide sequence: TGCGCCAGCAGCCAAGATCGCGGGCAGACGGCTACGCAGTATTTT.

This clonotype came up a few times. The chain couples TRBV19 to TRBJ2-5; D gene ambiguous. Germline CDR1 and CDR2: LNHDA and SQIVND (reference sequence). Trimming removed 5 bases from V and 4 bases from J, with 14 bases in between. The CDR3 has 14 residues. CDR3 DNA sequence: TGTGCCAGTAGTCCCCCTGGAGAGGCAGAGACCCAGTACTTC. Amino acids: CASSPPGEAETQYF.

The chain employs TRBV29-1 and TRBJ2-3, with D possibly TRBD1 on 6 matching bases. Germline CDR1 reads SQVTM; CDR2 reads ANQGSEA. Trimming took 7 bases from V and 0 from J, leaving 11 bases between them. The CDR3 runs 13 residues. This CDR3 is CSADRWSTDTQYF. The CDR3, as DNA: TGCAGCGCAGACAGGTGGAGCACAGATACGCAGTATTTT.

The genes are TRBV6-1 and TRBJ1-2; TRBD1 aligns across 7 bases. Looked up from germline, CDR1 is MNHNS and CDR2 is SASEGT. V was pared by 7 bases and J by 4 bases, with 6 bases of the junction left unmatched. The CDR3 is made up of 13 amino acids. This CDR3 reads CASTRTGSYGYTF. DNA for the CDR3: TGTGCCAGCACCCGGACAGGCTCCTATGGCTACACCTTC.

The sample holds many counts of this clonotype. The chain combines TRBV9 with TRBJ1-5; possibly TRBD1 for D (5 bases). Trimming removed 0 bases from V and 5 bases from J, with 12 bases in between. The length of the CDR3 is 15 residues. Germline V gene lookup returns CDR1 SGDLS and CDR2 YYNGEE. The CDR3: CASSVGGRADQPQHF. CDR3 in DNA: TGTGCCAGCAGCGTAGGAGGCAGGGCGGATCAGCCCCAGCATTTT.

This clonotype was seen ten or more times. The chain couples TRBV7-6 to TRBJ2-5, with D perhaps TRBD1 or TRBD2 (5 bases each). Trimming took off 1 base at V and 7 bases at J, with 10 bases between the two ends. Germline loops: CDR1 SGHVS, CDR2 FNYEAQ. The CDR3 length is 13 residues. The chain's CDR3 is CASSLGREWTQYF. CDR3 nucleotide sequence: TGTGCCAGCAGCTTAGGCAGGGAGTGGACCCAGTACTTC.

Ten or more counts support this clonotype. The CDR3 DNA reads TGTGCCAGCAGTAAAACGGGACGGGATAATTCACCCCTCCACTTT. Translating it yields CASSKTGRDNSPLHF. The chain has TRBV2 and TRBJ1-6, with D perhaps matching TRBD1 (5 bases). The CDR3 contains 15 residues. V was shortened by 5 bases and J by 5 bases, with 13 bases between the two germline ends. The V gene's germline CDR1 is SNHLY and CDR2 FYNNEI.

On this clonotype: One base away lies a much larger clone, so this may be a sequencing read error. This chain connects TRBV7-9 to TRBJ1-4; TRBD1 aligns across 8 bases. The trim removed 5 bases at V and 3 bases at J, leaving 2 bases unmatched. This CDR3 region has 14 residues. CDR1 SEHNR and CDR2 FQNEAQ come from the germline V gene (reference sequence). CDR3 sequence (DNA): TGTGCCAGCAGCCAACAGGGGGCTAATGAAAAACTGTTTTTT. Translation gives CASSQQGANEKLFF.

This clonotype was recorded at least ten times. The chain recombines TRBV29-1 with TRBJ1-1; D remains unclear. Trimming left V 4 bases short and J 7 bases short, with 13 bases between. Looked up from germline, CDR1 is SQVTM and CDR2 is ANQGSEA. The length of the CDR3 is 12 residues. CDR3 sequence reads: CSVVRATDEAFF. Written as DNA, the CDR3 is TGCAGCGTTGTAAGGGCGACCGATGAAGCTTTCTTT.

This clonotype was seen a few times. The chain combines TRBV7-9 with TRBJ1-5, with a tentative D call TRBD1 (5 bases). CDR1 and CDR2 from the germline V gene are SEHNR and FQNEAQ (reference sequence). The ends were cut back, 6 bases at V and 4 bases at J, with 13 bases in the middle. The CDR3 runs 14 residues. The CDR3 loop is CASSDSSGNQPQHF. CDR3 DNA: TGTGCCAGCAGTGACAGTTCCGGTAATCAGCCCCAGCATTTT.

This clonotype was recorded many times. The rearrangement joins TRBV2 to TRBJ2-5; D gene ambiguous. Germline V CDR1 and CDR2: SNHLY, FYNNEI. The CDR3 is made up of 13 amino acids. V shed 6 bases and J shed 2 bases, with 10 bases lying between them. The CDR3 is CASSSEIQETQYF. CDR3 coding DNA: TGTGCCAGCAGCTCGGAGATACAAGAGACCCAGTACTTC.

Notes on this clonotype: A much bigger clone sits one base away, suggesting this may be a read error. V usage is TRBV14 and J usage is TRBJ1-6; no clear D gene. The CDR3 sequence is 15 residues long. Looked up from germline, CDR1 is SGHDN and CDR2 is FVKESK. The V end lost 0 bases, the J end lost 9 bases, and 12 bases lay between the germline ends. In DNA, the CDR3 is TGTGCCAGCAGCCAAGATCACCAGAGGAGTTCACCCCTCCACTTT. It yields the protein CASSQDHQRSSPLHF.

This CDR3 is CSVGGGGTGELFF. Here the CDR3 DNA reads TGCAGCGTTGGGGGGGGCGGCACCGGGGAGCTGTTTTTT. The chain couples TRBV29-1 to TRBJ2-2; a possible D gene is TRBD2 (7 bases). Germline V gene lookup returns CDR1 SQVTM and CDR2 ANQGSEA. This CDR3 comprises 13 residues. Trimming removed 4 bases from V and 4 bases from J, with 10 bases in between.

This clonotype was detected a few times. The chain is built from TRBV7-9 and TRBJ2-5; no definite D call. Germline loops: CDR1 SEHNR, CDR2 FQNEAQ (reference sequence). The ends were cut back, 5 bases at V and 7 bases at J, with 17 bases in the middle. The CDR3 runs 14 residues. The CDR3 bases are TGTGCCAGCAGCCCTAACCACGGTCCAGGGACCCAGTACTTC. Its protein is CASSPNHGPGTQYF.

This clonotype has at least ten counts. The V call is TRBV19, the J call TRBJ1-1; 9 nucleotides agree with TRBD1. J lost 1 base, V lost 4 bases, and 7 bases had no gene match. The CDR3 consists of 16 residues. CDR1 is LNHDA and CDR2 is SQIVND in the germline V gene (reference sequence). The DNA for the CDR3 is TGTGCCAGTAGTACAACAGGGGGCAGTCAGAACACTGAAGCTTTCTTT. Amino acids: CASSTTGGSQNTEAFF. Based on the CDR3 plus reference TRBV19 and TRBJ1-1, the full variable domain is DGGITQSPKYLFRKEGQNVTLSCEQNLNHDAMYWYRQDPGQGLRLIYYSQIVNDFQKGDIAEGYSVSREKKESFPLTVTSAQKNPTAFYLCASSTTGGSQNTEAFFGQGTRLTVV.

This clonotype was recorded at least ten times. This sequence joins TRBV7-9 and TRBJ2-7; tentatively, D is TRBD1 (7 bases). The V gene lost 3 bases and the J gene lost 3 bases, with 21 bases spanning the gap. The V gene's germline CDR1 is SEHNR and CDR2 FQNEAQ (reference sequence). This CDR3 is 17 amino acids long. This CDR3 is CASSFSGGRDRRYEQYF. Here the CDR3 DNA reads TGTGCCAGCAGCTTTAGCGGAGGCCGGGACAGACGCTACGAGCAGTACTTC.

This clonotype has only a few counts. This sequence joins TRBV7-9 and TRBJ2-7; D unresolved. Trimming stripped 5 bases from V and 1 base from J, with 12 bases between. Germline V gene sequence: CDR1 SEHNR, CDR2 FQNEAQ (reference sequence). The CDR3 has 14 amino acids. The CDR3 sequence: CASSPVDTSYEQYF. The CDR3, as DNA: TGTGCCAGCAGCCCGGTAGACACATCCTACGAGCAGTACTTC.

In regard to this clonotype: A junction boundary mismatches the germline segment, possibly from a read error. Written as DNA, the CDR3 is TGTGCCAGCAGGATGACAGCCTACTACGAGCAGTGCTTC. Encoded protein: CASRMTAYYEQCF. The chain couples TRBV2 to TRBJ2-7; D perhaps matches TRBD1 (5 bases). Germline V gene data show CDR1 as SNHLY and CDR2 as FYNNEI. CDR3 length: 13 amino acids.